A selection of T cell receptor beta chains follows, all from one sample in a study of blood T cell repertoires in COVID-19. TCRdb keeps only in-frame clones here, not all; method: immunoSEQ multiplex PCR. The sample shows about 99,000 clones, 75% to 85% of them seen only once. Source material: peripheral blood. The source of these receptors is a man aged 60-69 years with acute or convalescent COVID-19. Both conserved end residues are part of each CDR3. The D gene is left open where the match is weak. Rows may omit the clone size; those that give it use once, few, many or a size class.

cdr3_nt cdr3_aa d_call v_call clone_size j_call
TGTGCCAGCAGAACAGGGGGTAACGAGCAGTACTTC CASRTGGNEQYF TRBD1 TRBV27 - TRBJ2-7
TGTGCCAGCAGCGCCCGGACTAGCGGGAGGGGGTCCCAAGAGACCCAGTACTTC CASSARTSGRGSQETQYF TRBD2 TRBV9 - TRBJ2-5
TGTGCCTGGAAGTACAGGGACCGGACCGGGGAGCTGTTTTTT CAWKYRDRTGELFF - TRBV30 - TRBJ2-2
TGCGCCAGCAGCTTGTCTCCCGGGGGGTCCTACGAGCAGTACTTC CASSLSPGGSYEQYF TRBD2 TRBV5-1 - TRBJ2-7
TGTGCCAGCAGTTACTCCCCGGACCAGCGGGTACAGTATTTT CASSYSPDQRVQYF - TRBV6-2/TRBV6-3 - TRBJ2-3
TGTGCCAGCAGCCAAGATCAAAGGACTAGACTTCCGTACTTC CASSQDQRTRLPYF TRBD2 TRBV3-1/TRBV3-2 - TRBJ2-7
TGTGCCACCAGCAAACCCACGACTAGCGGGGGGGAAGAGACCCAGTACTTC CATSKPTTSGGEETQYF TRBD2 TRBV15 - TRBJ2-5
TGTGCCAGCAATGTTGAGGGTAATCAGCCCCAGCATTTT CASNVEGNQPQHF - TRBV2 - TRBJ1-5
TGTGCCAGCAGTGAAGCCCACTACGAGCAGTACTTC CASSEAHYEQYF - TRBV6-1 - TRBJ2-7
TGTGCCAGCACCGGGACAGGGGGCTACAGCGAAGCTTTCTTT CASTGTGGYSEAFF TRBD1 TRBV2 - TRBJ1-1
TGTGCCAGCAGCTTGGGAGCGGCCTTGAGGACCGGGGAGCTGTTTTTT CASSLGAALRTGELFF - TRBV5-4 - TRBJ2-2
TGCAGTGCTAGTCGCGGGAGTAACGCCTACAATGAGCAGTTCTTC CSASRGSNAYNEQFF TRBD2 TRBV20-1 - TRBJ2-1
TGCGCCAGCAGCATCCTCCCGGGGAATAATGAAAAACTGTTTTTT CASSILPGNNEKLFF - TRBV5-1 - TRBJ1-4
TGTGCCAGCAGTGAAGAGCCGGCGGGCGTCTATGGCTACACCTTC CASSEEPAGVYGYTF - TRBV6-1 - TRBJ1-2
TGTGCCAGCAGCTTAGCCGGGCTAGCGACAGATACGCAGTATTTT CASSLAGLATDTQYF - TRBV11-2 - TRBJ2-3
TGTGCCAGCTCCCCGGACAGTGCAACTAATGAAAAACTGTTTTTT CASSPDSATNEKLFF - TRBV18 - TRBJ1-4
TGTGCCAGCAGCTCTAGCGGGGAAAAGCTGTACTTC CASSSSGEKLYF TRBD2 TRBV7-9 - TRBJ2-7
TGCGCCAGCAGCTTAGTGGGACTAGCGTACAATGAGCAGTTCTTC CASSLVGLAYNEQFF TRBD2 TRBV5-1 - TRBJ2-1
TGTGCCTCCCGGGGGGAGAAGAACACTGAAGCTTTCTTT CASRGEKNTEAFF - TRBV10-3 - TRBJ1-1
TGCAGCGTTGCATCCAGTTTTGATCAGCCCCAGCATTTT CSVASSFDQPQHF - TRBV29-1 - TRBJ1-5
TGTGCCAGCAGCTTCGGAACCGGACAGGGCCCCTATGGCTACACCTTC CASSFGTGQGPYGYTF TRBD1 TRBV7-8 - TRBJ1-2
TGCAGCGTTGTCCCATCAGGGGGAGTCACTGAAGCTTTCTTT CSVVPSGGVTEAFF TRBD1 TRBV29-1 once TRBJ1-1
TGTGCCAGCAGCTTCGGGACTAGCGGGGGATACGAGCAGTACTTC CASSFGTSGGYEQYF TRBD2 TRBV7-8 few TRBJ2-7
TGTGCCTGGAGCCCCAGGACAGGGTATTATGAAAAACTGTTTTTT CAWSPRTGYYEKLFF TRBD1 TRBV30 - TRBJ1-4
TGTGCCAGCAGCTTCGGGACTAGCAGCTCCAATGAGCAGTTCTTC CASSFGTSSSNEQFF TRBD2 TRBV7-2 - TRBJ2-1
TGTGCCAGCAGCCTCAGGGTGGGACAGCCTAATTCACCCCTCCACTTT CASSLRVGQPNSPLHF TRBD1 TRBV6-2/TRBV6-3 - TRBJ1-6
TGTGCCATCAGTGAGACCCAACCGGGTTACAATGAGCAGTTCTTC CAISETQPGYNEQFF - TRBV10-3 - TRBJ2-1